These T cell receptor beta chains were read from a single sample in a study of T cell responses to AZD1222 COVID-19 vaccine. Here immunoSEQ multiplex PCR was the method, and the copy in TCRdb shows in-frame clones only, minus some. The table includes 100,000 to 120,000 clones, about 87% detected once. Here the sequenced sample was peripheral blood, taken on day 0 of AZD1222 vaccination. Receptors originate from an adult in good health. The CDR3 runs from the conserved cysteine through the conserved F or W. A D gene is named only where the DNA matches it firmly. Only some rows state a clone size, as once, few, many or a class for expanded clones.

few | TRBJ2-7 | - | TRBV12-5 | CASATGMSGYEQYF | TGTGCTAGTGCCACGGGGATGTCGGGCTACGAGCAGTACTTC
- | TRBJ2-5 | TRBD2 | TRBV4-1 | CASSPAGAWGETQYF | TGCGCCAGCAGCCCCGCGGGAGCGTGGGGAGAGACCCAGTACTTC
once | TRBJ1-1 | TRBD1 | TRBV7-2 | CASSGAGTGATEAFF | TGTGCCAGCAGCGGGGCCGGGACAGGGGCCACTGAAGCTTTCTTT
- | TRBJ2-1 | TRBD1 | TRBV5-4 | CASSFPGQFNDEQFF | TGTGCCAGCAGCTTTCCGGGACAGTTCAACGATGAGCAGTTCTTC
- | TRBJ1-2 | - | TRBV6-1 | CASSSRDDYGYTF | TGTGCCAGCAGTTCCCGGGACGACTATGGCTACACCTTC
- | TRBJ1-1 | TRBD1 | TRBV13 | CASSLGRTGTAFF | TGTGCCAGCAGCTTAGGAAGGACAGGGACGGCTTTCTTT
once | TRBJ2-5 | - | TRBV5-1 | CASSLAPGPQETQYF | TGCGCCAGCAGCTTGGCCCCCGGACCCCAAGAGACCCAGTACTTC
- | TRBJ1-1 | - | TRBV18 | CASSDQRREAFF | TGTGCCAGCTCAGACCAGCGACGTGAAGCTTTCTTT
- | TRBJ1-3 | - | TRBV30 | CAWSVFQGIGNTIYF | TGTGCCTGGAGTGTATTCCAGGGGATAGGAAACACCATATATTTT
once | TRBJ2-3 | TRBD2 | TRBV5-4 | CASSFPLAGTDTQYF | TGTGCCAGCAGCTTCCCACTAGCGGGGACAGATACGCAGTATTTT
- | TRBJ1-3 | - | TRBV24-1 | CATSDGPSSGNTIYF | TGTGCCACCAGTGATGGTCCGAGCTCTGGAAACACCATATATTTT
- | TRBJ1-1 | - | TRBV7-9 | CASMNSGGLPNTEAFF | TGTGCCAGCATGAACAGCGGGGGCCTACCGAACACTGAAGCTTTCTTT
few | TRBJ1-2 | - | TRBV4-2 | CASSQDGGSSANYGYTF | TGTGCCAGCAGCCAAGATGGAGGGTCGTCAGCCAACTATGGCTACACCTTC
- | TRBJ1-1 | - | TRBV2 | CASSPRAAYTEAFF | TGTGCCAGCAGCCCTAGGGCAGCGTACACTGAAGCTTTCTTT
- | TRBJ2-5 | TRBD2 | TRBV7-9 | CASSFSSGGAWETQYF | TGTGCCAGCAGCTTTTCTAGCGGGGGGGCCTGGGAGACCCAGTACTTC
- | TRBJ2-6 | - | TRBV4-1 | CASSQERGAVVDVLTF | TGCGCCAGCAGCCAAGAGCGCGGGGCCGTGGTGGACGTCCTGACTTTC
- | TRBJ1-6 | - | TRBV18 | CASSLPGAAGNSPLHF | TGTGCCAGCTCACTTCCAGGGGCCGCCGGGAATTCACCCCTCCACTTT
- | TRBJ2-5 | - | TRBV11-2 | CASSLGGSGQETQYF | TGTGCCAGCAGCTTAGGGGGTAGCGGCCAAGAGACCCAGTACTTC
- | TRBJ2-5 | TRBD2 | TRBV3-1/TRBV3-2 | CVVCSEAGTSGKETQYF | TGTGTTGTGTGTTCTGAGGCTGGGACTAGCGGTAAAGAGACCCAGTACTTC